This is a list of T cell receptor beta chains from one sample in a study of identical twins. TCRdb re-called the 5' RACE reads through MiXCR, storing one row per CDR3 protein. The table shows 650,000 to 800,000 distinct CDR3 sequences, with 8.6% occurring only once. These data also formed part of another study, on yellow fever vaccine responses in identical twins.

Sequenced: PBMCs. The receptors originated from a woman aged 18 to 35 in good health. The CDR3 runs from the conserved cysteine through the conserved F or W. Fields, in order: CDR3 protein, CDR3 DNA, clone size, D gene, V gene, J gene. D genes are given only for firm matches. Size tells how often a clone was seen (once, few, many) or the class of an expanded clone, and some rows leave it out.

CDR3aa: CASSRTSRTSYQETQYF
CDR3nt: TGTGCCAGCAGCCGCACATCACGGACCTCGTACCAAGAGACCCAGTACTTC
abundance: few
d_gene: NA
v_gene: TRBV5-5
j_gene: TRBJ2-5

CDR3aa: CASSTTGILNTEAFF
CDR3nt: TGTGCCAGTAGTACGACAGGGATTTTGAACACTGAAGCTTTCTTT
abundance: NA
d_gene: TRBD1
v_gene: TRBV19
j_gene: TRBJ1-1

CDR3aa: CASSLEQLNTGELFF
CDR3nt: TGCGCCAGCAGCTTGGAGCAGCTGAACACCGGGGAGCTGTTTTTT
abundance: NA
d_gene: NA
v_gene: TRBV5-1
j_gene: TRBJ2-2

CDR3aa: CSATPSGGVGETQYF
CDR3nt: TGCAGTGCAACACCTAGCGGGGGGGTAGGGGAGACCCAGTACTTC
abundance: NA
d_gene: TRBD2
v_gene: TRBV20-1
j_gene: TRBJ2-5

CDR3aa: CASSWRGTPRGDGYTF
CDR3nt: TGTGCCAGCAGCTGGCGCGGGACACCGCGAGGGGATGGCTACACCTTC
abundance: NA
d_gene: NA
v_gene: TRBV5-5
j_gene: TRBJ1-2

CDR3aa: CATSRDLGGNTEAFF
CDR3nt: TGTGCCACCAGCAGAGATCTAGGCGGGAACACTGAAGCTTTCTTT
abundance: many
d_gene: NA
v_gene: TRBV15
j_gene: TRBJ1-1

CDR3aa: CASRGPPPTADTQYF
CDR3nt: TGTGCCAGCAGGGGACCCCCACCGACCGCAGATACGCAGTATTTT
abundance: few
d_gene: NA
v_gene: TRBV11-2
j_gene: TRBJ2-3

CDR3aa: CASSYPVGGYTF
CDR3nt: TGTGCCAGCAGTTACCCCGTCGGTGGCTACACCTTC
abundance: NA
d_gene: NA
v_gene: TRBV6-5
j_gene: TRBJ1-2

CDR3aa: CASSGRTGNTEAFF
CDR3nt: TGTGCCAGCAGCGGACGGACAGGGAACACTGAAGCTTTCTTT
abundance: NA
d_gene: TRBD1
v_gene: TRBV11-2
j_gene: TRBJ1-1

CDR3aa: CASSLAQIMNTEAFF
CDR3nt: TGTGCCAGCAGTTTAGCACAAATCATGAACACTGAAGCTTTCTTT
abundance: few
d_gene: NA
v_gene: TRBV28
j_gene: TRBJ1-1

CDR3aa: CSAPGQETYEQYF
CDR3nt: TGCAGTGCCCCTGGACAGGAGACCTACGAGCAGTACTTC
abundance: NA
d_gene: TRBD1
v_gene: TRBV20-1
j_gene: TRBJ2-7

CDR3aa: CAIRGAGTSGGPTYEQYF
CDR3nt: TGTGCCATCAGAGGCGCCGGGACTAGCGGGGGTCCAACCTACGAGCAGTACTTC
abundance: NA
d_gene: TRBD2
v_gene: TRBV10-3
j_gene: TRBJ2-7

CDR3aa: CASSLAFSGLDTGELFF
CDR3nt: TGTGCCAGCAGCTTAGCGTTTTCAGGGTTAGACACCGGGGAGCTGTTTTTT
abundance: few
d_gene: NA
v_gene: TRBV7-6
j_gene: TRBJ2-2

CDR3aa: CARSPGQGVAHNSPLHF
CDR3nt: TGTGCCAGGAGCCCCGGACAGGGGGTCGCCCATAATTCACCCCTCCACTTT
abundance: NA
d_gene: TRBD1
v_gene: TRBV5-6
j_gene: TRBJ1-6

CDR3aa: CAIQGETGWDNEQFF
CDR3nt: TGTGCCATCCAAGGGGAGACAGGGTGGGACAATGAGCAGTTCTTC
abundance: few
d_gene: TRBD1
v_gene: TRBV10-3
j_gene: TRBJ2-1

CDR3aa: CASSLMDRGQEGYTF
CDR3nt: TGTGCCAGCAGTTTAATGGACAGGGGGCAGGAGGGCTACACCTTC
abundance: NA
d_gene: TRBD1
v_gene: TRBV28
j_gene: TRBJ1-2

CDR3aa: CATADTPGTGGSGEKLFF
CDR3nt: TGCGCCACCGCCGATACGCCGGGGACAGGGGGCTCGGGTGAAAAACTGTTTTTT
abundance: NA
d_gene: TRBD1
v_gene: TRBV10-2
j_gene: TRBJ1-4

CDR3aa: CASRDGQYF
CDR3nt: TGTGCCAGCAGGGACGGGCAGTACTTC
abundance: few
d_gene: NA
v_gene: TRBV6-4
j_gene: TRBJ2-7

CDR3aa: CASSPAGGALTYNEQFF
CDR3nt: TGTGCCAGCAGCCCGGCGGGGGGTGCCCTGACCTACAATGAGCAGTTCTTC
abundance: few
d_gene: TRBD2
v_gene: TRBV5-4
j_gene: TRBJ2-1

CDR3aa: CASSRGLSVNEQFF
CDR3nt: TGTGCCAGCAGTCGAGGGCTGTCGGTCAATGAGCAGTTCTTC
abundance: few
d_gene: NA
v_gene: TRBV25-1
j_gene: TRBJ2-1

CDR3aa: CASSLRGQPYEQYF
CDR3nt: TGTGCCAGCAGTTTAAGGGGTCAGCCCTACGAGCAGTACTTC
abundance: few
d_gene: NA
v_gene: TRBV27
j_gene: TRBJ2-7

CDR3aa: CASSFLSGGKNEQFF
CDR3nt: TGTGCCAGCAGCTTCCTTAGCGGGGGGAAAAATGAGCAGTTCTTC
abundance: NA
d_gene: TRBD2
v_gene: TRBV5-5
j_gene: TRBJ2-1

CDR3aa: CASSVERGGAYEQYF
CDR3nt: TGTGCCAGCAGCGTAGAGAGGGGGGGGGCTTACGAGCAGTACTTC
abundance: few
d_gene: NA
v_gene: TRBV9
j_gene: TRBJ2-7

CDR3aa: CAIRILAGGYNEQFF
CDR3nt: TGTGCCATCAGGATCCTAGCGGGGGGGTACAATGAGCAGTTCTTC
abundance: NA
d_gene: TRBD2
v_gene: TRBV10-3
j_gene: TRBJ2-1

CDR3aa: CASSLDARGAQYSNQPQHF
CDR3nt: TGTGCCAGCAGCCTAGACGCCAGGGGGGCCCAGTATAGCAATCAGCCCCAGCATTTT
abundance: NA
d_gene: TRBD1
v_gene: TRBV11-2
j_gene: TRBJ1-5

CDR3aa: CSARTGVNEQYF
CDR3nt: TGCAGCGCCCGGACAGGGGTTAACGAGCAGTACTTC
abundance: few
d_gene: TRBD1
v_gene: TRBV29-1
j_gene: TRBJ2-7

CDR3aa: CASSVMGMNTEAFF
CDR3nt: TGTGCCAGCAGCGTGATGGGTATGAACACTGAAGCTTTCTTT
abundance: many
d_gene: NA
v_gene: TRBV9
j_gene: TRBJ1-1

CDR3aa: CASSLERNSNYGYTF
CDR3nt: TGTGCCAGCAGCTTGGAAAGGAACTCTAACTATGGCTACACCTTC
abundance: NA
d_gene: NA
v_gene: TRBV5-6
j_gene: TRBJ1-2

CDR3aa: CAWSPGDEQFF
CDR3nt: TGTGCCTGGAGCCCAGGGGATGAGCAGTTCTTC
abundance: NA
d_gene: NA
v_gene: TRBV30
j_gene: TRBJ2-1

CDR3aa: CASSFSSGLVAEQFF
CDR3nt: TGTGCCAGCAGCTTCAGTTCGGGACTAGTTGCTGAGCAGTTCTTC
abundance: NA
d_gene: TRBD2
v_gene: TRBV11-2
j_gene: TRBJ2-1

CDR3aa: CASSARLAGRNNEQFF
CDR3nt: TGTGCCAGCAGCGCCCGACTAGCGGGGCGGAACAATGAGCAGTTCTTC
abundance: few
d_gene: TRBD2
v_gene: TRBV6-1
j_gene: TRBJ2-1

CDR3aa: CASSLGWQGIVKNIQYF
CDR3nt: TGCGCCAGCAGCCTTGGTTGGCAGGGGATCGTCAAAAACATTCAGTACTTC
abundance: many
d_gene: NA
v_gene: TRBV5-1
j_gene: TRBJ2-4

CDR3aa: CASSHARDTPRNTEAFF
CDR3nt: TGTGCCAGCAGCCACGCACGGGACACCCCCCGGAACACTGAAGCTTTCTTT
abundance: NA
d_gene: NA
v_gene: TRBV4-2
j_gene: TRBJ1-1

CDR3aa: CASSLRVSPYNEQFF
CDR3nt: TGTGCCAGCAGCTTAAGAGTTAGCCCCTACAATGAGCAGTTCTTC
abundance: NA
d_gene: NA
v_gene: TRBV7-9
j_gene: TRBJ2-1

CDR3aa: CASSQEGALYEQYF
CDR3nt: TGTGCCAGCAGCCAAGAGGGGGCCTTATACGAGCAGTACTTC
abundance: NA
d_gene: TRBD1
v_gene: TRBV7-2
j_gene: TRBJ2-7

CDR3aa: CSARPGQNTDTQYF
CDR3nt: TGCAGTGCTAGACCCGGACAGAACACAGATACGCAGTATTTT
abundance: few
d_gene: NA
v_gene: TRBV20-1
j_gene: TRBJ2-3

CDR3aa: CASSPGAIPHEQYF
CDR3nt: TGTGCCAGCAGCCCGGGGGCCATTCCCCACGAGCAGTACTTC
abundance: many
d_gene: NA
v_gene: TRBV27
j_gene: TRBJ2-7

CDR3aa: CASSQAVGGDTQYF
CDR3nt: TGTGCCAGCAGCCAAGCTGTAGGAGGGGATACGCAGTATTTT
abundance: many
d_gene: NA
v_gene: TRBV3-1
j_gene: TRBJ2-3

CDR3aa: CASSRDRTFTGELFF
CDR3nt: TGTGCCAGCAGCCGAGACAGGACTTTCACCGGGGAGCTGTTTTTT
abundance: few
d_gene: NA
v_gene: TRBV5-6
j_gene: TRBJ2-2

CDR3aa: CAIRQGSQETQYF
CDR3nt: TGTGCTATCCGACAGGGTTCACAAGAGACCCAGTACTTC
abundance: NA
d_gene: TRBD1
v_gene: TRBV7-7
j_gene: TRBJ2-5

CDR3aa: CASSAGTGDNSPLHF
CDR3nt: TGTGCCAGCAGTGCCGGGACAGGGGATAATTCACCCCTCCACTTT
abundance: NA
d_gene: TRBD1
v_gene: TRBV2
j_gene: TRBJ1-6

CDR3aa: CASRPPRTDTQYF
CDR3nt: TGTGCCAGCAGGCCTCCGAGGACGGATACGCAGTATTTT
abundance: NA
d_gene: NA
v_gene: TRBV28
j_gene: TRBJ2-3

CDR3aa: CASSSIRDFYEQYF
CDR3nt: TGTGCCAGCAGCTCAATCCGGGATTTCTACGAGCAGTACTTC
abundance: NA
d_gene: NA
v_gene: TRBV11-2
j_gene: TRBJ2-7

CDR3aa: CASSLVGTSGRASYEQYF
CDR3nt: TGTGCCAGCAGCTTAGTTGGGACTAGCGGGAGGGCCAGCTACGAGCAGTACTTC
abundance: many
d_gene: TRBD2
v_gene: TRBV11-3
j_gene: TRBJ2-7

CDR3aa: CASSEGVRRRDGETQYF
CDR3nt: TGTGCCAGCAGCGAGGGGGTTAGGCGGCGGGATGGGGAGACCCAGTACTTC
abundance: NA
d_gene: NA
v_gene: TRBV11-2
j_gene: TRBJ2-5

CDR3aa: CASSETGGPETQYF
CDR3nt: TGTGCCAGCAGTGAGACGGGAGGGCCCGAGACCCAGTACTTC
abundance: few
d_gene: TRBD2
v_gene: TRBV25-1
j_gene: TRBJ2-5

CDR3aa: CASSLSTADYGYTF
CDR3nt: TGTGCCAGCAGTTTGAGTACAGCGGACTATGGCTACACCTTC
abundance: many
d_gene: NA
v_gene: TRBV12-3/TRBV12-4
j_gene: TRBJ1-2

CDR3aa: CASSEGLADYNEQFF
CDR3nt: TGTGCCAGCAGCGAGGGACTAGCGGACTACAATGAGCAGTTCTTC
abundance: NA
d_gene: TRBD2
v_gene: TRBV14
j_gene: TRBJ2-1

CDR3aa: CASGSEGTDTQYF
CDR3nt: TGTGCTAGTGGTTCCGAGGGGACAGATACGCAGTATTTT
abundance: few
d_gene: NA
v_gene: TRBV12-5
j_gene: TRBJ2-3

CDR3aa: CASSYFGSGGNEQFF
CDR3nt: TGTGCCAGCAGTTACTTCGGTAGCGGGGGCAATGAGCAGTTCTTC
abundance: NA
d_gene: TRBD2
v_gene: TRBV6-5
j_gene: TRBJ2-1

CDR3aa: CASMRGNWLSGYTF
CDR3nt: TGTGCCAGCATGAGGGGGAACTGGTTGTCTGGCTACACCTTC
abundance: NA
d_gene: NA
v_gene: TRBV6-2/TRBV6-3
j_gene: TRBJ1-2

CDR3aa: CASSLVGGSYEQYF
CDR3nt: TGCGCCAGCAGCTTGGTTGGGGGTTCCTACGAGCAGTACTTC
abundance: many
d_gene: NA
v_gene: TRBV5-1
j_gene: TRBJ2-7

CDR3aa: CASSTRDRYNEQFF
CDR3nt: TGTGCCAGCTCAACCCGGGACAGATACAATGAGCAGTTCTTC
abundance: many
d_gene: TRBD1
v_gene: TRBV18
j_gene: TRBJ2-1

CDR3aa: CASSPRTGGIHTATNTEAFF
CDR3nt: TGTGCCAGCAGTCCTAGGACAGGGGGCATCCACACCGCAACGAACACTGAAGCTTTCTTT
abundance: many
d_gene: TRBD1
v_gene: TRBV2
j_gene: TRBJ1-1

CDR3aa: CASSLTTGFYEQYF
CDR3nt: TGTGCCAGCAGCTTAACAACGGGATTCTACGAGCAGTACTTC
abundance: few
d_gene: NA
v_gene: TRBV7-9
j_gene: TRBJ2-7